What follows are 9 T cell receptor beta chains derived from one specimen sequenced in a study of blood T cell repertoires in COVID-19. Clones were sequenced by immunoSEQ multiplex PCR, and TCRdb holds only the in-frame ones, with some missing. The sample records tens of thousands of clones, around 85% being singletons. Sequences were obtained from peripheral blood. Receptors were obtained from a human donor with active COVID-19. The donor label of this sample is uncertain.

The gene calls are TRBV29-1 and TRBJ1-5, with 7 bases lining up with TRBD1. This CDR3 is built from 13 residues. V was pared by 8 bases and J by 4 bases, with 8 bases of the junction left unmatched. Germline values: CDR1 SQVTM, CDR2 ANQGSEA. The CDR3 bases are TGCAGCTCCACAGGGGCCCCTAATCAGCCCCAGCATTTT. Amino acids: CSSTGAPNQPQHF.

This clone appeared a single time. CDR3 nucleotide sequence: TGTGCCAGCTTTAGGGGACAGGGCGTCTACGAGCAGTACTTC. It translates to CASFRGQGVYEQYF. This chain links TRBV28 with TRBJ2-7, with 9 nucleotides matching TRBD1. This CDR3 is 14 amino acids long. The V and J ends lost 8 bases and 3 bases, in that order; junction bases with no gene match: 8. Per germline, CDR1 MDHEN and CDR2 SYDVKM.

The V and J genes are TRBV11-2 and TRBJ1-1; weak D call: TRBD1 (6 bases). This CDR3 has 14 residues. Germline-derived CDR1 and CDR2 are SGHAT and FQNNGV. Trimming stripped 3 bases from V and 4 bases from J, with 12 bases between. CDR3 protein: CASSFSQGSTEAFF. In DNA, the CDR3 is TGTGCCAGCAGCTTTAGTCAGGGGAGCACTGAAGCTTTCTTT.

V gene TRBV27 combines with J gene TRBJ1-1, with D tentatively TRBD1 (5 bases). Germline loops: CDR1 MNHEY, CDR2 SMNVEV (reference sequence). V was cut by 0 bases and J by 11 bases, with 13 bases left in between. CDR3 size: 13 residues. The CDR3 spells CASSLSGGQVAFF. The CDR3 DNA reads TGTGCCAGCAGTTTATCCGGGGGTCAGGTTGCTTTCTTT.

This clone was seen only once. The chain combines TRBV29-1 with TRBJ2-5, with D possibly TRBD1 on 5 matching bases. V was shortened by 4 bases and J by 2 bases, with 5 bases between the two germline ends. Germline CDR1 SQVTM, CDR2 ANQGSEA. This CDR3 spans 11 amino acids. DNA for the CDR3: TGCAGCGTTGGACAGCAAGAGACCCAGTACTTC. Its protein is CSVGQQETQYF.

The J gene is TRBJ1-1, the V gene TRBV9; TRBD1 matches at 8 bases. V trimming: 0 bases; J trimming: 5 bases; junction bases outside the gene matches: 9. The CDR3 totals 16 residues. Germline loops: CDR1 SGDLS, CDR2 YYNGEE. The CDR3 DNA reads TGTGCCAGCAGCGTAGGAGAAAGTAACAGGGGGACTGAAGCTTTCTTT. Protein: CASSVGESNRGTEAFF.

V usage is TRBV5-1 and J usage is TRBJ2-3; TRBD2 might be the D (7 bases). Germline V gene lookup returns CDR1 SGHRS and CDR2 YFSETQ. This CDR3 spans 16 amino acids. V was shortened by 4 bases and J by 2 bases, with 17 bases between the two germline ends. In nucleotides, the CDR3 is TGCGCCAGCAGCCCACGTGGGGGGGGCCCCACAGATACGCAGTATTTT. Protein product: CASSPRGGGPTDTQYF.

The V and J genes are TRBV11-2 and TRBJ1-1; D might be TRBD1 (6 bases). V dropped 4 bases and J dropped 1 base, with 13 bases sitting between them. Germline lookup yields CDR1 SGHAT and CDR2 FQNNGV. The CDR3 consists of 15 residues. The CDR3 protein is CASSSPGTPNTEAFF. The CDR3 DNA reads TGTGCCAGCAGCTCCCCCGGGACACCGAACACTGAAGCTTTCTTT.

The table lists this clone with a few counts. This chain connects TRBV4-2 to TRBJ1-6, with D possibly TRBD1 on 6 matching bases. The germline V gene encodes CDR1 LGHNA and CDR2 YNFKEQ. Trimming shortened V by 3 bases and J by 7 bases, and 10 bases separated the two germline ends. The CDR3 totals 14 residues. This chain's CDR3 is CASSQGGLNSPLHF. Written as DNA, the CDR3 is TGTGCCAGCAGCCAGGGGGGGCTGAATTCACCCCTCCACTTT.